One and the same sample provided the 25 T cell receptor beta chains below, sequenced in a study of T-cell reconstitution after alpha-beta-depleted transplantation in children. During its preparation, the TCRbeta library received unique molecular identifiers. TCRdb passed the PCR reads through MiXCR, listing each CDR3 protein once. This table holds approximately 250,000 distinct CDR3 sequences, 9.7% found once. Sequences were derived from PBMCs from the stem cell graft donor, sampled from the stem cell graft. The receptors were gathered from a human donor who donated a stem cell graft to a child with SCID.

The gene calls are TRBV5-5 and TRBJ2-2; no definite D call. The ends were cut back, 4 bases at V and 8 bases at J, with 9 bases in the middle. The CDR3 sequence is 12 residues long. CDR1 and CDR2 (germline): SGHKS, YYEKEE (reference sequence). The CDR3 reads CASSLFGGELFF. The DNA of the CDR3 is TGTGCCAGCAGCCTATTCGGAGGGGAGCTGTTTTTT.

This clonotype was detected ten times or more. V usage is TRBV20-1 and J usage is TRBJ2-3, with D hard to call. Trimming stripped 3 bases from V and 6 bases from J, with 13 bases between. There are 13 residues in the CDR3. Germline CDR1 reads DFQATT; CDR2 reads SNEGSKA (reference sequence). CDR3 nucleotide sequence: TGCAGTGCTAGGGTCTACGATTTTGATACGCAGTATTTT. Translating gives CSARVYDFDTQYF.

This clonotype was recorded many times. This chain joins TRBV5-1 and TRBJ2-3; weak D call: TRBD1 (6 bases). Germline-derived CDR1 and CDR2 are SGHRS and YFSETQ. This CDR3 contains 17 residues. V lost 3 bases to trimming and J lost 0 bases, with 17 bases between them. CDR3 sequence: CASSSPRGRESTDTQYF. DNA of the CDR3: TGCGCCAGCAGCTCTCCCAGGGGCAGGGAGAGCACAGATACGCAGTATTTT. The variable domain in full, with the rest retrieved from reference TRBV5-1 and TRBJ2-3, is KAGVTQTPRYLIKTRGQQVTLSCSPISGHRSVSWYQQTPGQGLQFLFEYFSETQRNKGNFPGRFSGRQFSNSRSEMNVSTLELGDSALYLCASSSPRGRESTDTQYFGPGTRLTVL.

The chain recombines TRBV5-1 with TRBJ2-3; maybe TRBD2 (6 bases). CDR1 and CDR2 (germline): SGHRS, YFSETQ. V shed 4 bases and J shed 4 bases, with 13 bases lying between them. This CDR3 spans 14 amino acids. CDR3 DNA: TGCGCCAGCAGCGGGACCTCGGGGGCAGATACGCAGTATTTT. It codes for CASSGTSGADTQYF.

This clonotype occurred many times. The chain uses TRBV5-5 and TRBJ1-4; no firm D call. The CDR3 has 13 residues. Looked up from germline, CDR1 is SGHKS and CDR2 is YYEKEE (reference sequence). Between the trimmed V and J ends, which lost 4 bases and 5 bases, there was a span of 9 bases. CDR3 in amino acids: CASSRNGNEKLFF. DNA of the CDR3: TGTGCCAGCAGCCGCAACGGGAATGAAAAACTGTTTTTT. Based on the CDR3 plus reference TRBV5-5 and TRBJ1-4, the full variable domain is DAGVTQSPTHLIKTRGQQVTLRCSPISGHKSVSWYQQVLGQGPQFIFQYYEKEERGRGNFPDRFSARQFPNYSSELNVNALLLGDSALYLCASSRNGNEKLFFGSGTQLSVL.

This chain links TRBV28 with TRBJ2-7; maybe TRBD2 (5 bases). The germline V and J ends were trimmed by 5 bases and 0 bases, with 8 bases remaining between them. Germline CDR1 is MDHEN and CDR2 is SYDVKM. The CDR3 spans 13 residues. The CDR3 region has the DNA TGTGCCAGCAGTGAGGGAAGCTCCTACGAGCAGTACTTC. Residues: CASSEGSSYEQYF.

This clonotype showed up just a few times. Here the CDR3 DNA reads TGTGCCATCAGTGATAGATTGGCTGAAGCTTTCTTT. It translates to CAISDRLAEAFF. This sequence joins TRBV10-3 and TRBJ1-1; no reliable D call. Germline V CDR1 and CDR2: ENHRY, SYGVKD. The CDR3 spans 12 residues. V lost 3 bases to trimming and J lost 6 bases, with 8 bases between them.

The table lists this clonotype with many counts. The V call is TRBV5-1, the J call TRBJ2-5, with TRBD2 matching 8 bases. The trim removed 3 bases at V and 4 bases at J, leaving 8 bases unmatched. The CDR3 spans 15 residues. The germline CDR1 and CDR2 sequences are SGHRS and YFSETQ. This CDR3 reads CASSSFDGRGETQYF. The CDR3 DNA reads TGCGCCAGCAGCTCCTTCGACGGGAGGGGAGAGACCCAGTACTTC.

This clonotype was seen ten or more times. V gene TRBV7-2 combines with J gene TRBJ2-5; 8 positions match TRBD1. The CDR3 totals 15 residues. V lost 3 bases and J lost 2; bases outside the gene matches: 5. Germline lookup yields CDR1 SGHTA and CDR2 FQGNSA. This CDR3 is CASSFDRGWQETQYF. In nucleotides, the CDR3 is TGTGCCAGCAGCTTCGACAGGGGATGGCAAGAGACCCAGTACTTC.

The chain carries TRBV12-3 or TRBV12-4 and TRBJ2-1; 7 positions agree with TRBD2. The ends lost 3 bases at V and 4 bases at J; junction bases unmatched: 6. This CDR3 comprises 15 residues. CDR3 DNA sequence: TGTGCCAGCAGTTTTCGGCCTAGCGGATACAATGAGCAGTTCTTC. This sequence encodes CASSFRPSGYNEQFF.

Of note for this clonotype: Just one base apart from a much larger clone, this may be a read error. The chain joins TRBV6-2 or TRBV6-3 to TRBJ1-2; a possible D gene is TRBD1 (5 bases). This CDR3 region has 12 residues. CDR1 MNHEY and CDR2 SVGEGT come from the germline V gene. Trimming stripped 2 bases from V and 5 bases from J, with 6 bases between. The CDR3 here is CASSYGGYGYTF. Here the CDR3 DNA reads TGTGCCAGCAGTTACGGGGGATATGGCTACACCTTC.

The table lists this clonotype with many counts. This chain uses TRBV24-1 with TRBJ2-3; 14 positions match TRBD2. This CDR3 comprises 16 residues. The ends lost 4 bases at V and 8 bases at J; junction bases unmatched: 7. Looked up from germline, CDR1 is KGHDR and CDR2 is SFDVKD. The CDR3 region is CATSDPTSGGAGTQYF. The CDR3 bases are TGTGCCACCAGTGACCCGACTAGCGGGGGGGCAGGTACGCAGTATTTT.

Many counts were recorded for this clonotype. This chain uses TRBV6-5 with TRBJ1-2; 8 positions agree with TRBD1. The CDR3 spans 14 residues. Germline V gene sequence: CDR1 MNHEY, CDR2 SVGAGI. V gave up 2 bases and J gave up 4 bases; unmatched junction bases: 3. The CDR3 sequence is CASSYRDRGYGYTF. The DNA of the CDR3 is TGTGCCAGCAGTTACCGAGACAGGGGCTATGGCTACACCTTC.

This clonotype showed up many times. CDR3 coding DNA: TGTGCCAGCAGTTTCCGGGACAGGGGAAGGACCTTC. Amino acid sequence: CASSFRDRGRTF. This chain links TRBV28 with TRBJ1-2, with 10 bases matching TRBD1. Trimming removed 3 bases from V and 14 bases from J; junction bases left unmatched: 6. CDR1 is MDHEN, CDR2 SYDVKM, per germline. The CDR3 length is 12 residues.

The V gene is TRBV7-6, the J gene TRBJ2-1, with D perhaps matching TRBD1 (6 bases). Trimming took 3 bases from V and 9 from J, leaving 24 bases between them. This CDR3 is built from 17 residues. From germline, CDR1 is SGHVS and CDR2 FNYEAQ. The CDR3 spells CASSFPLWRRGFGEQFF. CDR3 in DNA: TGTGCCAGCAGCTTCCCCCTATGGCGCAGGGGCTTTGGTGAGCAGTTCTTC.

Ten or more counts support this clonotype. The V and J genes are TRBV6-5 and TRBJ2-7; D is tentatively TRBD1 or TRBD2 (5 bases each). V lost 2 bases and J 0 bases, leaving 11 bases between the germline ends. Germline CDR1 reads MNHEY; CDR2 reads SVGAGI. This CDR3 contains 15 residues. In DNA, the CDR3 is TGTGCCAGCAGTTACACAGGACGGGGCTCCTACGAGCAGTACTTC. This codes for CASSYTGRGSYEQYF.

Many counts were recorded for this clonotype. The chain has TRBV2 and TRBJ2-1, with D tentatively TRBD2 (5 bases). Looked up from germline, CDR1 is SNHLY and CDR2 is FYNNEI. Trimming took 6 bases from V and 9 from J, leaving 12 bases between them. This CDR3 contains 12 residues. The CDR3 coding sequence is TGTGCCAGCAGCTTCTCTGGAGGTGAGCAGTTCTTC. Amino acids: CASSFSGGEQFF.

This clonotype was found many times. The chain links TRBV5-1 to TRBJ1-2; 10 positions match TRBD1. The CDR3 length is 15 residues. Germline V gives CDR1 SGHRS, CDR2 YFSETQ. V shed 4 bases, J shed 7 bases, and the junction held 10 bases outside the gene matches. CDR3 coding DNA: TGCGCCAGCAGCAACCGGGACAGGGGCGCTGGTGGCTACACCTTC. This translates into CASSNRDRGAGGYTF.

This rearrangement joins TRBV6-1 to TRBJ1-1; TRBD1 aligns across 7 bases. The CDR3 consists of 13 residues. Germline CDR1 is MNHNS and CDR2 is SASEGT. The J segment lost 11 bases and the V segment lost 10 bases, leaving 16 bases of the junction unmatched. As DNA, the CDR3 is TGTGCCAACAGCGACCGCCTAGGGGGCCCTGCTTTCTTT. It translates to CANSDRLGGPAFF.

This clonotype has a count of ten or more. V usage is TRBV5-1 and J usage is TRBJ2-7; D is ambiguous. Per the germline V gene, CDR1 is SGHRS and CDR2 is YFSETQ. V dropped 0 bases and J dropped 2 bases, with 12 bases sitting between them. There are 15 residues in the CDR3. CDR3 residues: CASSLATGSPYEQYF. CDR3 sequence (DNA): TGCGCCAGCAGCTTGGCCACGGGTAGCCCCTACGAGCAGTACTTC.

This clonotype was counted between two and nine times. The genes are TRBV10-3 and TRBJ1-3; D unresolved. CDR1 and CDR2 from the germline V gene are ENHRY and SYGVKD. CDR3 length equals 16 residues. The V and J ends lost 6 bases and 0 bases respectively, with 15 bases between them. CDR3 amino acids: CAIRASHEPSGNTIYF. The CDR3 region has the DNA TGTGCCATCAGGGCCAGCCACGAACCCTCTGGAAACACCATATATTTT.

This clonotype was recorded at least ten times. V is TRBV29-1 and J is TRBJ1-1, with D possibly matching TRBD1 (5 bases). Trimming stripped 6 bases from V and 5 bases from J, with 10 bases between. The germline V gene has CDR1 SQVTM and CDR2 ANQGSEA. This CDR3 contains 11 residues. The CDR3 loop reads CSVAQGTEAFF. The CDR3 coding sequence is TGCAGCGTCGCGCAGGGAACTGAAGCTTTCTTT.

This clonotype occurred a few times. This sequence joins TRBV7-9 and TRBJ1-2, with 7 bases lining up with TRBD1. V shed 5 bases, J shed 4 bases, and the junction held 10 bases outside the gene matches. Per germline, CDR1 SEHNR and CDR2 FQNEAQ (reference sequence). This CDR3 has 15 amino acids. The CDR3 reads CASSPRADRVYGYTF. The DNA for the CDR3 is TGTGCCAGCAGCCCGCGCGCCGACAGGGTCTATGGCTACACCTTC. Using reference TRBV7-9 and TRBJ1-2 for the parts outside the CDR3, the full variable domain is DTGVSQNPRHKITKRGQNVTFRCDPISEHNRLYWYRQTLGQGPEFLTYFQNEAQLEKSRLLSDRFSAERPKGSFSTLEIQRTEQGDSAMYLCASSPRADRVYGYTFGSGTRLTVV.

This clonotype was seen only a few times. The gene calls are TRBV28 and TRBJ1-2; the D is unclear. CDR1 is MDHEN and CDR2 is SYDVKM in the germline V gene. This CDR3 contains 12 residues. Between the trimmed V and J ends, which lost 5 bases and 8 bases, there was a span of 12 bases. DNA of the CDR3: TGTGCCAGCAGTGGGCCGCCAACCGGCTACACCTTC. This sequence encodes CASSGPPTGYTF.

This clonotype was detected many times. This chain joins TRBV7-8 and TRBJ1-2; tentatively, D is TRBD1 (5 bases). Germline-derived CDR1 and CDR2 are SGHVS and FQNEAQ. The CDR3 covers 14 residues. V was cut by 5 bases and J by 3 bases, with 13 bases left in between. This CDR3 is CASSVSVGDYGYTF. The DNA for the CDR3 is TGTGCCAGCAGCGTCTCCGTGGGGGACTATGGCTACACCTTC.